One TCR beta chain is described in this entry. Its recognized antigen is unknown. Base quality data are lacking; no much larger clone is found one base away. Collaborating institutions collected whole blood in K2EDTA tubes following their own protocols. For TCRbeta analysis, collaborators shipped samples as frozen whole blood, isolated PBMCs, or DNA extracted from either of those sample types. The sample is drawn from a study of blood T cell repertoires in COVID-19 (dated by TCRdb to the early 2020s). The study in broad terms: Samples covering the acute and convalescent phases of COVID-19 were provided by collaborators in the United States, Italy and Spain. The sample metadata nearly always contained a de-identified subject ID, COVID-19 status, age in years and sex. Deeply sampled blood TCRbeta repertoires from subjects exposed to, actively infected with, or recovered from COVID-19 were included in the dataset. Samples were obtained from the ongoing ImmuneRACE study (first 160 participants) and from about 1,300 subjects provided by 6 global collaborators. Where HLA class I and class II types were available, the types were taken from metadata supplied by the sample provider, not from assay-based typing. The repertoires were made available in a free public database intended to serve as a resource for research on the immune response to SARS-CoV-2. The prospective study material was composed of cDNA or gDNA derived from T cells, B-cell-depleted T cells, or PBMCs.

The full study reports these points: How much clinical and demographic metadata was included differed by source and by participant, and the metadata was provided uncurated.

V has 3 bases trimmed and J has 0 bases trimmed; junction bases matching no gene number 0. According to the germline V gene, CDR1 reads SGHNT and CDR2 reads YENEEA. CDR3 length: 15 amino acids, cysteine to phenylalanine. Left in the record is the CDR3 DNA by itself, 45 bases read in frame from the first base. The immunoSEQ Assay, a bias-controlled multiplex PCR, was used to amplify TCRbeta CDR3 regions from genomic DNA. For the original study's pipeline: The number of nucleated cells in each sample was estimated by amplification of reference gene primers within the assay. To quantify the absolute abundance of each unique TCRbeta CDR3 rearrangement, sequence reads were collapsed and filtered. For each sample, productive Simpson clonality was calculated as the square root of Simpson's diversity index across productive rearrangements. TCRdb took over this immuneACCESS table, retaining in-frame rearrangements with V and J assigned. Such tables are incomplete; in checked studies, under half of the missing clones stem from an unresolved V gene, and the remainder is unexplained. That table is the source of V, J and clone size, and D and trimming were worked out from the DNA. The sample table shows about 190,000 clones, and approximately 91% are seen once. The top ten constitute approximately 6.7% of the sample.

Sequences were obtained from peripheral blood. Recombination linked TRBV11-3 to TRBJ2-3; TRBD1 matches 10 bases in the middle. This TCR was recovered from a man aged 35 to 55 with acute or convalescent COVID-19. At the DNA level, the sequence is TGTGCCAGCAGCTTGGGACAGGGGAGCACAGATACGCAGTATTTT. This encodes CASSLGQGSTDTQYF.